The 14 T cell receptor beta chains below all came from one sample that was sequenced in a study of a mutant IDH1 vaccine in newly diagnosed glioma. As to time point: week 35, safety follow-up. A single vaccine dose contained 300 ug of mutant IDH1 20-mer peptide, and topical imiquimod was used with it. Sequencing used immunoSEQ multiplex PCR; TCRdb keeps in-frame clones, though not all of them. The repertoire holds 43,000 or so clones, with 85% to 95% as singletons. Which antigens these TCRs recognize remains unknown. Sequencing was performed on PBMCs, taken from a glioma patient whose treatment included an IDH1 peptide vaccine. The receptors stem from a man between 45 and 60 years old with glioma.

CDR3 in amino acids: CATSRGPTSSTNEQFF. The CDR3 DNA reads TGTGCCACCAGCAGAGGCCCTACTAGTTCGACTAATGAGCAGTTCTTC. The rearrangement joins TRBV15 to TRBJ2-1, with a possible D match to TRBD2 (5 bases). The germline V gene encodes CDR1 LNHNV and CDR2 YYDKDF (reference sequence). The length of the CDR3 is 16 residues. Trimming cost V 1 base and J 7 bases, with 17 bases left between them. Full variable domain (rest looked up from reference TRBV15 and TRBJ2-1): DAMVIQNPRYQVTQFGKPVTLSCSQTLNHNVMYWYQQKSSQAPKLLFHYYDKDFNNEADTPDNFQSRRPNTSFCFLDIRSPGLGDTAMYLCATSRGPTSSTNEQFFGPGTRLTVL.

The chain links TRBV15 to TRBJ2-7; 9 nucleotides agree with TRBD2. In germline, CDR1 is LNHNV, CDR2 YYDKDF (reference sequence). This CDR3 has 16 amino acids. V was pared by 2 bases and J by 0 bases, with 5 bases of the junction left unmatched. Written as DNA, the CDR3 is TGTGCCACCAGCAGACATAGCGGGGGCCACTCCTACGAGCAGTACTTC. This encodes CATSRHSGGHSYEQYF.

V usage is TRBV28 and J usage is TRBJ1-1, with D hard to call. The CDR3 length is 13 residues. CDR1 and CDR2 (germline): MDHEN, SYDVKM. V shed 8 bases and J shed 4 bases, with 14 bases lying between them. Here the CDR3 DNA reads TGTGCCAGCTTCCCAAGGCGGGGCACTGAAGCTTTCTTT. It specifies CASFPRRGTEAFF.

By its share, this clone is medium-sized (0.01 to 0.1%). The chain uses TRBV29-1 and TRBJ2-7; 8 nucleotides line up with TRBD1. This CDR3 spans 11 amino acids. The V segment lost 7 bases and the J segment 5 bases; nucleotides outside the gene matches: 4. CDR1 is SQVTM and CDR2 is ANQGSEA in the germline V gene. The chain's CDR3 is CSGRQGNEQYF. The CDR3 nucleotides are TGCAGCGGACGACAGGGGAACGAGCAGTACTTC.

The chain couples TRBV5-6 to TRBJ2-3; D is unresolved. CDR1 is SGHDT, CDR2 YYEEEE, per germline. V lost 4 bases and J 1 base, leaving 7 bases between the germline ends. The CDR3 loop spans 13 amino acids. The CDR3 DNA reads as TGTGCCAGCAGCCCGTCCCGCACAGATACGCAGTATTTT. The encoded protein is CASSPSRTDTQYF.

The CDR3: CAVRGPGRNYEQYF. CDR3 DNA sequence: TGTGCCGTACGGGGCCCAGGGCGAAACTACGAGCAGTACTTC. The V and J genes are TRBV2 and TRBJ2-7; D might be TRBD1 or TRBD2, each matching 5 bases. This CDR3 contains 14 residues. Germline V gene lookup returns CDR1 SNHLY and CDR2 FYNNEI. V lost 11 bases and J lost 3, with 20 bases in between.

This chain links TRBV19 with TRBJ1-5; possibly TRBD1 for D (5 bases). This CDR3 is 15 amino acids long. Germline loops: CDR1 LNHDA, CDR2 SQIVND (reference sequence). Trimming took off 5 bases at V and 1 base at J, with 12 bases between the two ends. As DNA, the CDR3 is TGTGCCAGTAGTGCCGAGGGGCTCAGCAATCAGCCCCAGCATTTT. It is translated as CASSAEGLSNQPQHF.

J is TRBJ2-7 and V is TRBV27; D ambiguous. The V and J ends lost 0 bases and 6 bases respectively, with 15 bases between them. Germline V gives CDR1 MNHEY, CDR2 SMNVEV (reference sequence). There are 15 residues in the CDR3. The chain's CDR3 is CASSLSFSFPGEQYF. DNA for the CDR3: TGTGCCAGCAGTTTATCGTTCTCTTTCCCTGGCGAGCAGTACTTC.

The chain is built from TRBV7-8 and TRBJ2-6, with D tentatively TRBD2 (5 bases). The CDR3 is made up of 15 amino acids. Trimming removed 3 bases at V and 0 bases at J, with 6 bases between. CDR1 SGHVS and CDR2 FQNEAQ come from the germline V gene. CDR3 sequence (DNA): TGTGCCAGCAGCTTGGGGAGCTCTGGGGCCAACGTCCTGACTTTC. This translates into CASSLGSSGANVLTF.

The count of this clone is one. The V gene is TRBV21-1, the J gene TRBJ2-7; TRBD1 was called by the table and not checked on the DNA. TRBV21-1 is described as a pseudogene. The CDR3 is made up of 16 amino acids. The CDR3 DNA reads as TGTGCCAGCAGCAAAGGGGGTGGGCAGGGGGTCTACGAGCAGTACTTC. It yields the protein CASSKGGGQGVYEQYF.

This rearrangement joins TRBV6-6 to TRBJ2-3; D gene ambiguous. Germline assignment: CDR1 MNHNY and CDR2 SVGAGI (reference sequence). The CDR3 consists of 13 residues. V lost 6 bases and J lost 4, with 11 bases in between. The CDR3 region has the DNA TGTGCCAGCAGCCGGGTTCCGTCAGATACGCAGTATTTT. This encodes CASSRVPSDTQYF.

The chain carries TRBV29-1 and TRBJ2-5; 7 bases align to TRBD1. The trim removed 7 bases at V and 11 bases at J, leaving 16 bases unmatched. Per germline, CDR1 SQVTM and CDR2 ANQGSEA. The CDR3 is 13 residues long. CDR3 residues: CSATGQAGWEQYF. CDR3 DNA sequence: TGCAGCGCCACAGGACAGGCAGGTTGGGAGCAGTACTTC.

The chain is built from TRBV5-4 and TRBJ2-1, with D possibly TRBD2 on 6 matching bases. The germline V gene has CDR1 SGHNT and CDR2 YYREEE (reference sequence). Trimming cost V 3 bases and J 9 bases, with 13 bases left between them. The CDR3 contains 13 residues. CDR3 sequence (DNA): TGTGCCAGCAGCTCGGGCCGGGGGAGTGAGCAGTTCTTC. Its translation: CASSSGRGSEQFF.

The gene calls are TRBV6-1 and TRBJ1-1; TRBD1 aligns across 9 bases. Trimming took 3 bases from V and 5 from J; bases not matched to a gene: 10. Per germline, CDR1 MNHNS and CDR2 SASEGT. This CDR3 contains 16 residues. The CDR3 nucleotides are TGTGCCAGCAGTGATTATCTAGGGACAGGGTTGACTGAAGCTTTCTTT. Its protein product is CASSDYLGTGLTEAFF.